One sample yielded the 21 T cell receptor beta chains listed below, sequenced in a study of cytomegalovirus exposure and HLA in healthy donors. The PCR used 60 Vbeta and 13 Jbeta primers. Libraries were prepared by immunoSEQ multiplex PCR; TCRdb keeps only in-frame clonotypes and omits some of them. The repertoire consists of about 110,000 clones, with 70% to 80% occurring once and the leading ten covering 2.8%. Sequenced material: PBMCs. The receptors were gathered from a female donor in good health and CMV-seronegative.

The rearrangement joins TRBV5-1 to TRBJ2-7; TRBD2 agrees at 9 bases. The ends lost 1 base at V and 3 bases at J; junction bases unmatched: 14. CDR1 and CDR2 from the germline V gene are SGHRS and YFSETQ. The CDR3 is 18 amino acids. In nucleotides, the CDR3 is TGCGCCAGCAGCTTGATGGGGCTAGCGGGAAGATCGGTCTACGAGCAGTACTTC. Its translation is CASSLMGLAGRSVYEQYF.

V gene TRBV2 combines with J gene TRBJ2-2; weak D call: TRBD1 (6 bases). Trimming took off 1 base at V and 0 bases at J, with 15 bases between the two ends. Germline CDR1 reads SNHLY; CDR2 reads FYNNEI. The CDR3 sequence is 18 residues long. CDR3 sequence: CASSEVRWGRPNTGELFF. The CDR3 bases are TGTGCCAGCAGTGAAGTTAGGTGGGGGCGACCGAACACCGGGGAGCTGTTTTTT.

This clone was detected only once. The chain couples TRBV27 to TRBJ2-3; a weak D match, TRBD2 (6 bases). This CDR3 region has 16 residues. Trimming left V 5 bases short and J 2 bases short, with 17 bases between. CDR1 MNHEY and CDR2 SMNVEV come from the germline V gene (reference sequence). CDR3 in DNA: TGTGCCAGCAGTGGCCCCCGGGACTTTAACACAGATACGCAGTATTTT. Its protein is CASSGPRDFNTDTQYF.

The gene calls are TRBV6-1 and TRBJ2-7; D is possibly TRBD1 (5 bases). CDR3 length equals 13 residues. V was pared by 7 bases and J by 1 base, with 11 bases between. Germline assignment: CDR1 MNHNS and CDR2 SASEGT. In nucleotides, the CDR3 is TGTGCCAGCATTAGGGGATTGTCCTACGAGCAGTACTTC. Its protein is CASIRGLSYEQYF.

The J gene is TRBJ2-6, the V gene TRBV29-1; 11 bases are a match to TRBD2. V lost 6 bases, J lost 1 base, and 5 bases stayed unmatched. The CDR3 sequence is 16 residues long. From germline, CDR1 is SQVTM and CDR2 ANQGSEA. CDR3 region: CSVSGTSGSGANVLTF. The CDR3 nucleotides read TGCAGCGTATCCGGGACTAGCGGATCTGGGGCCAACGTCCTGACTTTC.

The chain carries TRBV7-9 and TRBJ2-7, with 9 bases matching TRBD1. Germline values: CDR1 SEHNR, CDR2 FQNEAQ (reference sequence). J lost 3 bases, V lost 0 bases, and 9 bases had no gene match. This CDR3 is 17 amino acids long. CDR3 nucleotides: TGTGCCAGCAGCTTAGCCAGACTAAAGACAGGGGGCTACGAGCAGTACTTC. Translation: CASSLARLKTGGYEQYF.

In this sample, this clone turned up a few times. The chain employs TRBV5-5 and TRBJ2-3; the match to TRBD2 covers 7 bases. This CDR3 has 20 amino acids. From germline, CDR1 is SGHKS and CDR2 YYEKEE (reference sequence). The ends lost 0 bases at V and 0 bases at J; junction bases unmatched: 16. The CDR3 DNA sequence: TGTGCCAGCAGCTTGGACTACGAAAGGGACTACCACACTAGCACAGATACGCAGTATTTT. Its protein is CASSLDYERDYHTSTDTQYF.

The chain employs TRBV14 and TRBJ2-3; 12 bases are a match to TRBD2. Germline CDR1 is SGHDN and CDR2 is FVKESK. V dropped 5 bases and J dropped 7; count of bases not matched to a gene: 10. The CDR3 is 16 amino acids. The CDR3 protein is CASSTTSGRLLNTQYF. CDR3 nucleotides: TGTGCCAGCAGCACTACTAGCGGGAGGCTCCTAAATACGCAGTATTTT.

The CDR3 DNA follows: TGTGCCAGCAGCTTAGGGGCAGCCTTGGCCTACGAGCAGTACTTC. The encoded protein is CASSLGAALAYEQYF. The chain links TRBV11-3 to TRBJ2-7, with D unresolved. Trimming shortened V by 1 base and J by 2 bases, and 12 bases separated the two germline ends. This CDR3 spans 15 amino acids. Germline V lookup: CDR1 SGHNT, CDR2 YENEEA.

CDR3 sequence reads: CASSLVLAGVSENIQYF. The CDR3 nucleotides read TGCGCCAGCAGCTTGGTACTAGCGGGAGTATCAGAAAACATTCAGTACTTC. The chain is built from TRBV5-1 and TRBJ2-4, with 11 bases matching TRBD2. The CDR3 totals 17 residues. V lost 0 bases and J lost 5; bases outside the gene matches: 7. Germline CDR1 is SGHRS and CDR2 is YFSETQ.

The chain uses TRBV30 and TRBJ2-3; D ambiguous. V was pared by 0 bases and J by 5 bases, with 3 bases between. The CDR3 extends over 11 amino acids. Germline loops: CDR1 GTSNPN, CDR2 SVGIG (reference sequence). The chain's CDR3 is CAWSVQDTQYF. The CDR3 DNA reads TGTGCCTGGAGTGTACAAGATACGCAGTATTTT.

The chain carries TRBV14 and TRBJ2-1; D may be TRBD1 (7 bases). CDR1 is SGHDN and CDR2 is FVKESK in the germline V gene. There are 15 residues in the CDR3. Deletions cut 4 bases from V and 6 bases from J, with 16 bases between. The CDR3 loop is CASSPLGQGGNEQFF. CDR3 sequence (DNA): TGTGCCAGCAGCCCCCTCGGGCAGGGGGGCAATGAGCAGTTCTTC.

The chain links TRBV19 to TRBJ1-5; D is undetermined. The CDR3 runs to 16 residues. V was pared by 2 bases and J by 1 base, with 12 bases between. In germline, CDR1 is LNHDA, CDR2 SQIVND (reference sequence). The CDR3 is CASSIPRGVSNQPQHF. As DNA, the CDR3 is TGTGCCAGTAGTATACCTCGCGGGGTGAGCAATCAGCCCCAGCATTTT.

This clone was observed a few times. The CDR3 nucleotides read TGTGCCTGGAGTGTACACTACGAGCAGTACTTC. Its translation: CAWSVHYEQYF. The V call is TRBV30, the J call TRBJ2-7; no firm D call. V was cut by 0 bases and J by 3 bases, with 3 bases left in between. The CDR3 extends over 11 amino acids. The germline V gene has CDR1 GTSNPN and CDR2 SVGIG (reference sequence).

The rearrangement joins TRBV2 to TRBJ2-7; 13 nucleotides align to TRBD2. CDR1 and CDR2 from the germline V gene are SNHLY and FYNNEI. Unmatched junction bases numbered 18, after V lost 4 bases and J lost 3 bases. The CDR3 has 20 residues. CDR3 coding DNA: TGTGCCAGCAGTGTCCCATTCCGACTAGCGGGAGGCCCGGGGGGCTACGAGCAGTACTTC. Its translation: CASSVPFRLAGGPGGYEQYF.

This clone was recorded only once. The chain uses TRBV11-2 and TRBJ2-7; 7 bases are a match to TRBD1. Germline V gene lookup returns CDR1 SGHAT and CDR2 FQNNGV. The CDR3 covers 15 residues. V trimming: 4 bases; J trimming: 1 base; junction bases outside the gene matches: 7. CDR3 DNA: TGTGCCAGCAGCTCATACTCGGGACAGTCCTACGAGCAGTACTTC. Residues: CASSSYSGQSYEQYF.

Note on this clone: A read error may account for a junction end that differs from germline. This sequence joins TRBV20-1 and TRBJ2-7, with 7 bases fitting TRBD2. The CDR3 is 11 amino acids. Germline loops: CDR1 DFQATT, CDR2 SNEGSKA (reference sequence). This CDR3 reads CSALRDYEQYF. The CDR3 DNA reads as TGCAGTGCTCTCCGGGACTACGAGCAGTATTTC.

This clone was detected many times. This chain uses TRBV7-8 with TRBJ2-1; a possible D gene is TRBD2 (6 bases). V gave up 1 base and J gave up 10 bases, with 14 bases separating them. From germline, CDR1 is SGHVS and CDR2 FQNEAQ. This CDR3 is built from 14 residues. This CDR3 is CASSLDERLEEQFF. In DNA form, the CDR3 reads TGTGCCAGCAGCTTAGACGAGAGACTAGAGGAGCAGTTCTTC.

This rearrangement joins TRBV5-5 to TRBJ1-3; D gene unclear. The CDR3 loop spans 12 amino acids. Germline assignment: CDR1 SGHKS and CDR2 YYEKEE (reference sequence). Trimming removed 2 bases from V and 2 bases from J, with 2 bases in between. CDR3 bases: TGTGCCAGCAGCTTTACTGGAAACACCATATATTTT. It translates to CASSFTGNTIYF.

The gene calls are TRBV10-3 and TRBJ2-1; 9 nucleotides match TRBD2. Germline CDR1 is ENHRY and CDR2 is SYGVKD. Trimming cost V 2 bases and J 6 bases; bases outside gene matches: 8. The CDR3 is made up of 16 amino acids. Written as DNA, the CDR3 is TGTGCCATCAGTGAGGGGGCGGGAGGGCCTATCAATGAGCAGTTCTTC. It translates to CAISEGAGGPINEQFF.

The rearrangement joins TRBV7-2 to TRBJ2-2; 15 nucleotides line up with TRBD2. The CDR3 contains 17 residues. V gave up 5 bases and J gave up 7 bases; unmatched junction bases: 8. Looked up from germline, CDR1 is SGHTA and CDR2 is FQGNSA. CDR3 residues: CASSRGLAGGRGGELFF. In DNA form, the CDR3 reads TGTGCCAGCAGCCGAGGACTAGCGGGAGGGCGTGGCGGGGAGCTGTTTTTT.